These 10 T cell receptor beta chains were sequenced from one sample in a study of T-cell reconstitution after alpha-beta-depleted transplantation in children. The library targeted TCRbeta and was prepared with unique molecular identifiers. Each CDR3 protein is one row after TCRdb ran MiXCR on the PCR reads. Among hundreds of thousands of distinct CDR3 sequences listed, approximately 10% were seen once. Source: PBMCs, taken before TCRalphabeta/CD19-depleted stem cell transplant. The receptor set was obtained from a child aged 2 to 10 with inherited bone marrow failure, due to receive a stem cell transplant.

This clonotype was seen repeatedly, ten times or more. CDR3 loop: CASSFWAPEQFF. CDR3 DNA: TGTGCCAGCAGCTTCTGGGCTCCGGAGCAGTTCTTC. The J gene is TRBJ2-1, the V gene TRBV7-9; D is unclear. The germline CDR1 and CDR2 sequences are SEHNR and FQNEAQ (reference sequence). This CDR3 contains 12 residues. Trimming removed 3 bases from V and 10 bases from J, with 10 bases in between.

This chain joins TRBV20-1 and TRBJ2-1; the D gene is possibly TRBD2 (6 bases). There are 17 residues in the CDR3. V was clipped by 1 base and J by 6 bases, with 22 bases between them. Germline V gene sequence: CDR1 DFQATT, CDR2 SNEGSKA (reference sequence). CDR3 in amino acids: CSARGGEKTFRLNEQFF. The DNA of the CDR3 is TGCAGTGCTAGAGGGGGGGAAAAAACGTTTCGGCTCAATGAGCAGTTCTTC.

This clonotype was seen at least ten times. The genes are TRBV20-1 and TRBJ1-5; TRBD1 matches at 9 bases. V lost 5 bases and J lost 6; bases outside the gene matches: 5. There are 13 residues in the CDR3. Germline V gene data show CDR1 as DFQATT and CDR2 as SNEGSKA (reference sequence). The CDR3, as DNA: TGCAGTGCTCATGGACAGGGGCCTCAGCCCCAGCATTTT. Its protein is CSAHGQGPQPQHF.

This clonotype was seen at least ten times. V is TRBV20-1 and J is TRBJ2-7, with 13 bases fitting TRBD2. V shed 6 bases, J shed 5 bases, and the junction held 10 bases outside the gene matches. This CDR3 spans 15 amino acids. CDR1 and CDR2 (germline): DFQATT, SNEGSKA (reference sequence). CDR3: CSAAGLAGPGDEQYF. The CDR3, as DNA: TGCAGTGCCGCGGGACTAGCGGGACCGGGTGACGAGCAGTACTTC.

The table lists this clonotype with many counts. An end of the junction does not agree with germline; a read error may underlie this. The genes are TRBV14 and TRBJ1-2; D not certain. The CDR3 loop spans 14 amino acids. The germline gives CDR1 SGHDN, CDR2 FVKESK. The CDR3 loop is CASSQGGWTYDYTF. The CDR3 DNA sequence: TGTGCCAGCAGCCAGGGTGGCTGGACCTATGACTACACCTTC. The full variable domain, with the rest looked up from reference TRBV14 and TRBJ1-2, is EAGVTQFPSHSVIEKGQTVTLRCDPISGHDNLYWYRRVMGKEIKFLLHFVKESKQDESGMPNNRFLAERTGGTYSTLKVQPAELEDSGVYFCASSQGGWTYDYTFGSGTRLTVV.

This clonotype has only a few counts. J is TRBJ1-1 and V is TRBV9; the match to TRBD1 covers 8 bases. CDR1 is SGDLS, CDR2 YYNGEE, per germline. V gave up 4 bases and J gave up 3 bases; unmatched junction bases: 5. There are 14 residues in the CDR3. CDR3 sequence (DNA): TGTGCCAGCAGCCCGTGGACAGGGCACACTGAAGCTTTCTTT. As protein: CASSPWTGHTEAFF.

V is TRBV7-2 and J is TRBJ1-5, with D unclear. This CDR3 region has 12 residues. Per germline, CDR1 SGHTA and CDR2 FQGNSA. The V gene lost 6 bases and the J gene lost 4 bases, with 7 bases spanning the gap. The CDR3 protein is CASSYLNQPQHF. The CDR3 DNA reads TGTGCCAGCAGTTACCTTAATCAGCCCCAGCATTTT.

Concerning this clonotype itself: A much larger clone sits a single nucleotide away, making a read error possible. The chain carries TRBV28 and TRBJ2-7; D ambiguous. Trimming shortened V by 7 bases and J by 4 bases, and 11 bases separated the two germline ends. Germline values: CDR1 MDHEN, CDR2 SYDVKM. This CDR3 is built from 12 residues. CDR3 nucleotides: TGTGCCAGCACGATGGACGATTACGAGCAGTACTTC. This sequence encodes CASTMDDYEQYF.

Concerning this clonotype itself: With a much larger clone just one base away, this may be a read error. The CDR3 region is CASSLRQTYNQPQHF. In nucleotides, the CDR3 is TGTGCCAGCAGTTTAAGGCAGACCTACAATCAGCCCCAGCATTTT. V is TRBV28 and J is TRBJ1-5, with D unclear. CDR1 MDHEN and CDR2 SYDVKM come from the germline V gene. The CDR3 runs to 15 residues. Deletions cut 2 bases from V and 3 bases from J, with 11 bases between.

This clonotype was found many times. The chain joins TRBV20-1 to TRBJ2-7, with D possibly being TRBD2 (5 bases). Germline CDR1 reads DFQATT; CDR2 reads SNEGSKA (reference sequence). The CDR3 consists of 15 residues. V was shortened by 4 bases and J by 1 base, with 17 bases between the two germline ends. In DNA, the CDR3 is TGCAGTGCTACCCCGGCCAGACGGGAATCCTACGAGCAGTACTTC. Translating gives CSATPARRESYEQYF.